The 3 T cell receptor beta chains listed next were all sequenced from one sample in a study of blood T cell repertoires in COVID-19. Clones were read by immunoSEQ multiplex PCR, and TCRdb kept only the in-frame ones, dropping some. The data hold about 180,000 clones, with about nine tenths observed a single time. Material for sequencing was peripheral blood. The receptors come from a woman younger than 45 with acute or convalescent COVID-19.

The rearrangement uses TRBV2 and TRBJ2-2; 8 positions match TRBD2. V trimming: 10 bases; J trimming: 8 bases; junction bases outside the gene matches: 9. Looked up from germline, CDR1 is SNHLY and CDR2 is FYNNEI. There are 13 residues in the CDR3. The CDR3 loop is CATREGEEGELFF. The CDR3 nucleotides read TGTGCCACCCGGGAGGGCGAAGAAGGGGAGCTGTTTTTT. Complete variable domain (other parts from reference TRBV2 and TRBJ2-2): EPEVTQTPSHQVTQMGQEVILRCVPISNHLYFYWYRQILGQKVEFLVSFYNNEISEKSEIFDDQFSVERPDGSNFTLKIRSTKLEDSAMYFCATREGEEGELFFGEGSRLTVL.

The rearrangement uses TRBV7-2 and TRBJ1-2; tentative D call: TRBD1 (5 bases). The ends were cut back, 0 bases at V and 4 bases at J, with 12 bases in the middle. Germline V gene lookup returns CDR1 SGHTA and CDR2 FQGNSA. CDR3 length: 15 amino acids. This CDR3 is CASSLATVGGYGYTF. In nucleotides, the CDR3 is TGTGCCAGCAGCTTAGCCACAGTCGGGGGCTATGGCTACACCTTC. The full variable domain, rest sourced from reference TRBV7-2 and TRBJ1-2, is GAGVSQSPSNKVTEKGKDVELRCDPISGHTALYWYRQSLGQGLEFLIYFQGNSAPDKSGLPSDRFSAERTGGSVSTLTIQRTQQEDSAVYLCASSLATVGGYGYTFGSGTRLTVV.

The chain employs TRBV2 and TRBJ2-6, with D possibly being TRBD1 (5 bases). The V gene's germline CDR1 is SNHLY and CDR2 FYNNEI. Trimming removed 6 bases from V and 0 bases from J, with 6 bases in between. This CDR3 spans 14 amino acids. CDR3 sequence reads: CASRQGSGANVLTF. The CDR3 coding sequence is TGTGCCAGCAGGCAGGGCTCTGGGGCCAACGTCCTGACTTTC.